The 7 T cell receptor beta chains in this list originate from one sample, sequenced in a study of blood T cell repertoires in COVID-19. The table came from immunoSEQ multiplex PCR; TCRdb's copy has only in-frame clones and leaves some out. The sample lists roughly 160,000 clones, 80% to 85% occurring once. The sequenced sample was PBMCs or T cells enriched from blood (not recorded which). The source is a woman in her sixties or seventies who had recovered from COVID-19.

The chain has TRBV2 and TRBJ1-6; D possibly corresponds to TRBD1 (6 bases). This CDR3 is 14 amino acids long. V gave up 3 bases and J gave up 7 bases, with 10 bases separating them. Germline loops: CDR1 SNHLY, CDR2 FYNNEI. CDR3 sequence (DNA): TGTGCCAGCAGTGAGCAGGGGTGGAATTCACCCCTCCACTTT. This translates into CASSEQGWNSPLHF.

The chain carries TRBV28 and TRBJ1-6; perhaps TRBD1 as D (5 bases). The V end was cut by 5 bases, the J end by 11 bases, with 10 bases between. The CDR3 extends over 12 amino acids. Germline V lookup: CDR1 MDHEN, CDR2 SYDVKM. The CDR3 here is CASSAPGAPLHF. The DNA for the CDR3 is TGTGCCAGCAGTGCGCCGGGGGCACCCCTCCACTTT.

This clone appeared a single time. V is TRBV28 and J is TRBJ2-7; D gene uncertain. Germline V gives CDR1 MDHEN, CDR2 SYDVKM. V was clipped by 2 bases and J by 5 bases, with 10 bases between them. The CDR3 is 13 amino acids. The CDR3 nucleotides are TGTGCCAGCAGTTTACCAGGAATCGACGAGCAGTACTTC. Protein sequence: CASSLPGIDEQYF.

The V call is TRBV28, the J call TRBJ1-2, with D possibly matching TRBD1 (5 bases). The CDR3 is 13 residues long. V dropped 6 bases and J dropped 4 bases, with 12 bases sitting between them. Looked up from germline, CDR1 is MDHEN and CDR2 is SYDVKM. In nucleotides, the CDR3 is TGTGCCAGCAGGGCCATTGACAGCTATGGCTACACCTTC. Protein: CASRAIDSYGYTF.

The V and J genes are TRBV4-2 and TRBJ1-2; D call uncertain. V was clipped by 1 base and J by 7 bases, with 10 bases between them. Germline CDR1 LGHNA, CDR2 YNFKEQ. There are 13 residues in the CDR3. The CDR3 DNA sequence: TGTGCCAGCAGCCAAGGCAGGAAGGTTGGCTACACCTTC. Residues: CASSQGRKVGYTF.

This chain connects TRBV5-4 to TRBJ2-5; 8 bases agree with TRBD2. The CDR3 length is 14 residues. Germline trimming cut 4 bases from V and 5 bases from J; bases unmatched to any gene: 7. Per the germline V gene, CDR1 is SGHNT and CDR2 is YYREEE (reference sequence). The CDR3 loop reads CASSVRGGDETQYF. Here the CDR3 DNA reads TGTGCCAGCAGCGTCCGGGGGGGAGATGAGACCCAGTACTTC.

This rearrangement joins TRBV20-1 to TRBJ1-5, with 10 bases matching TRBD1. Germline CDR1 DFQATT, CDR2 SNEGSKA (reference sequence). The CDR3 covers 19 residues. With 3 bases clipped from V and 3 bases from J, the junction kept 17 bases outside the gene matches. The CDR3 sequence: CSASAEGTGVRSTNQPQHF. As DNA, the CDR3 is TGCAGTGCTAGTGCTGAGGGGACAGGGGTCCGTTCCACCAATCAGCCCCAGCATTTT.